A single sample gave rise to the 26 T cell receptor beta chains below, sequenced in a study of blood T cell repertoires in COVID-19 (dated by TCRdb to the early 2020s). The method behind the library was the immunoSEQ multiplex PCR assay. The table was pulled from immuneACCESS by TCRdb, which kept in-frame rearrangements only. Such tables lose some clones; where checked, under half of the loss comes from unresolved V genes, and the rest has no known cause. The sample table holds about 69,000 clones, of which roughly nine tenths were seen once. Clones ranked in the top ten supply approximately 5% of the sample. The sequenced material came from peripheral blood. Every receptor here comes from a woman aged 18-29 years with acute or convalescent COVID-19.

V gene TRBV2 combines with J gene TRBJ2-5; D may be TRBD1 (5 bases). With 6 bases removed from V and 5 bases from J, the gap between germline ends came to 13 bases. Germline V CDR1 and CDR2: SNHLY, FYNNEI. The length of the CDR3 is 13 residues. The CDR3 sequence: CASRITGYETQYF. DNA of the CDR3: TGTGCCAGCAGGATAACAGGTTACGAGACCCAGTACTTC. Full variable domain (missing parts from reference TRBV2 and TRBJ2-5): EPEVTQTPSHQVTQMGQEVILRCVPISNHLYFYWYRQILGQKVEFLVSFYNNEISEKSEIFDDQFSVERPDGSNFTLKIRSTKLEDSAMYFCASRITGYETQYFGPGTRLLVL.

V and J are TRBV7-2 and TRBJ2-3; weak D call: TRBD2 (5 bases). Trimming took off 5 bases at V and 10 bases at J, with 13 bases between the two ends. The CDR3 totals 12 residues. Germline loops: CDR1 SGHTA, CDR2 FQGNSA. CDR3 loop: CASSGAVSAQYF. The CDR3 coding sequence is TGTGCCAGCAGCGGAGCGGTGTCAGCGCAGTATTTT.

This clone was detected once. The chain uses TRBV6-1 and TRBJ1-2; 11 bases match TRBD1. Germline-derived CDR1 and CDR2 are MNHNS and SASEGT. This CDR3 is built from 15 residues. With 0 bases clipped from V and 3 bases from J, the junction kept 0 bases outside the gene matches. CDR3 in DNA: TGTGCCAGCAGTGAAGCGGGACAGGGGGACTATGGCTACACCTTC. Translating gives CASSEAGQGDYGYTF.

V usage is TRBV7-2 and J usage is TRBJ1-1, with D perhaps matching TRBD1 (5 bases). CDR1 is SGHTA, CDR2 FQGNSA, per germline. CDR3 size: 13 residues. V gave up 2 bases and J gave up 4 bases, with 8 bases separating them. CDR3 amino acids: CASSLSTGTEAFF. In DNA, the CDR3 is TGTGCCAGCAGCTTAAGTACAGGCACTGAAGCTTTCTTT.

On this clone: Other DNA sequences in the sample encode the same CDR3. V usage is TRBV9 and J usage is TRBJ1-6; 8 positions agree with TRBD1. The germline CDR1 and CDR2 sequences are SGDLS and YYNGEE. The CDR3 covers 14 residues. The J segment lost 9 bases and the V segment lost 0 bases, leaving 2 bases of the junction unmatched. The CDR3 region has the DNA TGTGCCAGCAGCGTAGGGACAGGGTCTTCACCCCTCCACTTT. Translated: CASSVGTGSSPLHF.

The chain uses TRBV19 and TRBJ1-5, with a tentative D call TRBD1 (5 bases). Trimming cost V 7 bases and J 2 bases, with 15 bases left between them. This CDR3 region has 15 residues. Per the germline V gene, CDR1 is LNHDA and CDR2 is SQIVND (reference sequence). CDR3 sequence reads: CASMSWQGGNQPQHF. CDR3 DNA sequence: TGTGCCAGTATGTCCTGGCAGGGTGGCAATCAGCCCCAGCATTTT.

This chain joins TRBV4-1 and TRBJ2-1; TRBD2 aligns across 8 bases. The CDR3 length is 16 residues. V was pared by 1 base and J by 0 bases, with 2 bases of the junction left unmatched. In germline, CDR1 is MGHRA, CDR2 YSYEKL. For the CDR3, the DNA is TGCGCCAGCAGCCAAGGTCGGGGGGGCTCCTACAATGAGCAGTTCTTC. Protein product: CASSQGRGGSYNEQFF.

This chain links TRBV7-2 with TRBJ2-1, with D maybe TRBD2 (5 bases). Trimming removed 5 bases from V and 7 bases from J, with 18 bases in between. The V gene's germline CDR1 is SGHTA and CDR2 FQGNSA. This CDR3 is 15 amino acids long. As DNA, the CDR3 is TGTGCCAGCAGCCGCCTAGGAGGCCTACAGAATGAGCAGTTCTTC. The encoded protein is CASSRLGGLQNEQFF.

The CDR3 is CASSTSGQPGLGELFF. The CDR3 DNA is TGTGCCAGTAGTACTTCGGGACAACCAGGTTTGGGGGAGCTGTTTTTT. V gene TRBV19 combines with J gene TRBJ2-2; D might be TRBD1 (6 bases). From germline, CDR1 is LNHDA and CDR2 SQIVND (reference sequence). The CDR3 covers 16 residues. Trimming removed 4 bases from V and 8 bases from J, with 20 bases in between. Looking up the rest from reference TRBV19 and TRBJ2-2 gives the full variable domain: DGGITQSPKYLFRKEGQNVTLSCEQNLNHDAMYWYRQDPGQGLRLIYYSQIVNDFQKGDIAEGYSVSREKKESFPLTVTSAQKNPTAFYLCASSTSGQPGLGELFFGEGSRLTVL.

As DNA, the CDR3 is TGTGCCATCAGTGTGGGACAGGGGGCCGATGGCTACACCTTC. Protein sequence: CAISVGQGADGYTF. V usage is TRBV10-3 and J usage is TRBJ1-2; 12 bases line up with TRBD1. The CDR3 spans 14 residues. Unmatched junction bases numbered 3, after V lost 4 bases and J lost 6 bases. CDR1 and CDR2 (germline): ENHRY, SYGVKD.

The V gene is TRBV6-5, the J gene TRBJ1-2; TRBD1 matches at 8 bases. V was pared by 7 bases and J by 4 bases, with 5 bases of the junction left unmatched. Germline CDR1 reads MNHEY; CDR2 reads SVGAGI. The CDR3 contains 13 residues. The CDR3 loop is CASITGGGYGYTF. The CDR3 nucleotides read TGTGCCAGCATTACAGGGGGGGGCTATGGCTACACCTTC.

V is TRBV7-9 and J is TRBJ2-3, with 14 bases aligning to TRBD2. CDR3 length: 16 residues. With V trimmed by 8 bases and J by 0 bases, 4 bases remained unmatched. CDR1 and CDR2 (germline): SEHNR, FQNEAQ (reference sequence). CDR3 region: CASGTSGGQSTDTQYF. The CDR3 DNA follows: TGTGCCAGCGGGACTAGCGGGGGCCAAAGCACAGATACGCAGTATTTT. Full variable domain (remainder filled in from reference TRBV7-9 and TRBJ2-3): DTGVSQNPRHKITKRGQNVTFRCDPISEHNRLYWYRQTLGQGPEFLTYFQNEAQLEKSRLLSDRFSAERPKGSFSTLEIQRTEQGDSAMYLCASGTSGGQSTDTQYFGPGTRLTVL.

This chain joins TRBV4-1 and TRBJ1-2, with D perhaps matching TRBD1 (6 bases). The V gene's germline CDR1 is MGHRA and CDR2 YSYEKL. V lost 1 base to trimming and J lost 7 bases, with 13 bases between them. The CDR3 contains 14 residues. CDR3 sequence reads: CASSQVGGAGGYTF. The CDR3 DNA sequence: TGCGCCAGCAGCCAAGTTGGGGGGGCGGGTGGCTACACCTTC.

In this sample, this clone turned up a few times. CDR3 nucleotide sequence: TGTGCCAGCAGCCCCAGGGGACAGCCCAACGAGCAGTACTTC. It yields the protein CASSPRGQPNEQYF. This chain links TRBV7-9 with TRBJ2-7; 7 bases line up with TRBD1. Trimming at V came to 5 bases and at J to 5 bases, leaving 9 bases not matched to a gene. Germline V gives CDR1 SEHNR, CDR2 FQNEAQ (reference sequence). This CDR3 is 14 amino acids long. Supplemented by reference TRBV7-9 and TRBJ2-7, the full variable domain reads DTGVSQNPRHKITKRGQNVTFRCDPISEHNRLYWYRQTLGQGPEFLTYFQNEAQLEKSRLLSDRFSAERPKGSFSTLEIQRTEQGDSAMYLCASSPRGQPNEQYFGPGTRLTVT.

A single count supports this clone. The chain uses TRBV5-1 and TRBJ2-2; no definite D call. Germline V CDR1 and CDR2: SGHRS, YFSETQ. The CDR3 runs 13 residues. The germline V and J ends were trimmed by 0 bases and 6 bases, with 6 bases remaining between them. The CDR3 sequence: CASSLGSPGELFF. CDR3 bases: TGCGCCAGCAGCTTGGGTAGCCCCGGGGAGCTGTTTTTT.

The chain is built from TRBV5-1 and TRBJ2-2; D remains unclear. The CDR3 runs 15 residues. In germline, CDR1 is SGHRS, CDR2 YFSETQ. V was shortened by 2 bases and J by 6 bases, with 14 bases between the two germline ends. The CDR3 region is CASSFERNYAGELFF. In nucleotides, the CDR3 is TGCGCCAGCAGCTTCGAAAGGAACTACGCCGGGGAGCTGTTTTTT.

The rearrangement joins TRBV6-5 to TRBJ2-3; 11 positions agree with TRBD2. CDR3 length equals 15 residues. V lost 8 bases, J lost 9 bases, and 13 bases stayed unmatched. Germline assignment: CDR1 MNHEY and CDR2 SVGAGI. The CDR3 nucleotides are TGTGCCAGCGCCGGAGGCGGACTAGCGGGTGGGACGCAGTATTTT. Translated: CASAGGGLAGGTQYF.

This clone has only a few counts. The chain couples TRBV5-1 to TRBJ1-1; TRBD1 might be the D (6 bases). The CDR3 is 14 amino acids. The V gene's germline CDR1 is SGHRS and CDR2 YFSETQ. Trimming took off 2 bases at V and 1 base at J, with 9 bases between the two ends. The CDR3, as DNA: TGCGCCAGCAGCTTCGGGACACAGAACACTGAAGCTTTCTTT. This translates into CASSFGTQNTEAFF.

The chain employs TRBV7-8 and TRBJ1-4, with TRBD1 matching over 7 bases. The J segment lost 8 bases and the V segment lost 5 bases, leaving 11 bases of the junction unmatched. Germline V gene lookup returns CDR1 SGHVS and CDR2 FQNEAQ. This CDR3 comprises 15 residues. The CDR3 is CASSMNSGTDEKLFF. The DNA for the CDR3 is TGTGCCAGCAGCATGAATTCCGGGACAGACGAAAAACTGTTTTTT.

The chain is built from TRBV3-1 (or the pseudogene TRBV3-2) and TRBJ1-4; 9 bases fit TRBD1. In germline, CDR1 is LGHDT, CDR2 YNNKEL (reference sequence). The length of the CDR3 is 15 residues. V was clipped by 5 bases and J by 8 bases; unmatched bases: 9. The CDR3 nucleotides read TGTGCCAGCAGCACGACCGGGACAGGGTACGAAAAACTGTTTTTT. Amino acids: CASSTTGTGYEKLFF.

This clone was counted a single time. The chain uses TRBV5-1 and TRBJ2-1, with 7 bases lining up with TRBD2. The germline CDR1 and CDR2 sequences are SGHRS and YFSETQ. This CDR3 is built from 16 residues. V dropped 3 bases and J dropped 8; count of bases not matched to a gene: 14. In nucleotides, the CDR3 is TGCGCCAGCAGCTCCTTAGGGGCGGGAGTTACGGATGAGCAGTTCTTC. Translating gives CASSSLGAGVTDEQFF.

This clone appeared once. The J gene is TRBJ2-1, the V gene TRBV3-1 (or the pseudogene TRBV3-2); a weak D match, TRBD2 (6 bases). Germline CDR1 is LGHDT and CDR2 is YNNKEL (reference sequence). CDR3 length: 12 amino acids. V was trimmed by 1 base and J by 9 bases, leaving 7 bases between them. CDR3 region: CASSQVGGEQFF. The CDR3 DNA reads TGTGCCAGCAGCCAAGTGGGGGGTGAGCAGTTCTTC.

As concerns this clone: Sequence at one end of the junction differs from germline and may be a read error. The genes are TRBV19 and TRBJ1-2; 7 nucleotides line up with TRBD1. Per germline, CDR1 LNHDA and CDR2 SQIVND (reference sequence). The CDR3 is 15 amino acids. The CDR3 DNA reads TGTGCCAGTAGTACCTCCACCGGGACAGCCTATGGCTACACCTTT. Translating it yields CASSTSTGTAYGYTF.

The J gene is TRBJ1-2, the V gene TRBV29-1, with D unresolved. V shed 7 bases and J shed 8 bases, with 14 bases lying between them. The CDR3 is 11 amino acids. Germline CDR1 reads SQVTM; CDR2 reads ANQGSEA. The CDR3 DNA follows: TGCAGCGCACGGGCCCGAGGGGGCTACACCTTC. Residues: CSARARGGYTF.

This chain joins TRBV5-1 and TRBJ2-7, with a tentative D call TRBD1 (6 bases). V dropped 5 bases and J dropped 2 bases, with 17 bases sitting between them. CDR3 length: 15 amino acids. Germline V gene data show CDR1 as SGHRS and CDR2 as YFSETQ. The CDR3 loop reads CASSKGDTKTYEQYF. CDR3 bases: TGCGCCAGCAGTAAGGGGGATACTAAGACCTACGAGCAGTACTTC. Full variable domain (remainder filled in from reference TRBV5-1 and TRBJ2-7): KAGVTQTPRYLIKTRGQQVTLSCSPISGHRSVSWYQQTPGQGLQFLFEYFSETQRNKGNFPGRFSGRQFSNSRSEMNVSTLELGDSALYLCASSKGDTKTYEQYFGPGTRLTVT.

This clone was observed once. The V and J genes are TRBV10-3 and TRBJ1-1; D remains unclear. CDR3 size: 12 residues. The germline V and J ends were trimmed by 2 bases and 4 bases, with 5 bases remaining between them. Germline V CDR1 and CDR2: ENHRY, SYGVKD. This CDR3 reads CAISERGTEAFF. The CDR3 coding sequence is TGTGCCATCAGTGAGCGGGGCACTGAAGCTTTCTTT.